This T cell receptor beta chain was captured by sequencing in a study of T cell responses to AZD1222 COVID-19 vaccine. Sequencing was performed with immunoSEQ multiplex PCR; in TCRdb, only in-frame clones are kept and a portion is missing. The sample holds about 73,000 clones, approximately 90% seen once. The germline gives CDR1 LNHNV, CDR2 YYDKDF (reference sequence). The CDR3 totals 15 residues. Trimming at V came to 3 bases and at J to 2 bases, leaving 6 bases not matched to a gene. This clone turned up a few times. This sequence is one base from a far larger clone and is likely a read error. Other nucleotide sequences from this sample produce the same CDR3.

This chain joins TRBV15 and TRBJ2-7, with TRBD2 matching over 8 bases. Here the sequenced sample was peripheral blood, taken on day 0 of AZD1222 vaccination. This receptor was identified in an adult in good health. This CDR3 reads CATSRGAGGPYEQYF. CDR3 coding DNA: TGTGCCACCAGCAGGGGTGCGGGGGGCCCCTACGAGCAGTACTTC.